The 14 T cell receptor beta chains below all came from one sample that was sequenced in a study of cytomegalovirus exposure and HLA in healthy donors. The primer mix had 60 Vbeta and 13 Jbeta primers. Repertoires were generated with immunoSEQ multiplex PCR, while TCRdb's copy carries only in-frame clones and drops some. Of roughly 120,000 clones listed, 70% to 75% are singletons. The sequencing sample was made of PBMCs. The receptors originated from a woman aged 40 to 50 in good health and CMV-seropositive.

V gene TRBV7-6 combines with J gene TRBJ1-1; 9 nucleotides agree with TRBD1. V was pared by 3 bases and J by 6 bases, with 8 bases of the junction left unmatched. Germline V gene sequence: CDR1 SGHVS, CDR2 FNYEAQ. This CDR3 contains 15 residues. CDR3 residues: CASSFSDRGYSEAFF. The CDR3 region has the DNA TGTGCCAGCAGCTTTTCGGACAGGGGATACTCTGAAGCTTTCTTT.

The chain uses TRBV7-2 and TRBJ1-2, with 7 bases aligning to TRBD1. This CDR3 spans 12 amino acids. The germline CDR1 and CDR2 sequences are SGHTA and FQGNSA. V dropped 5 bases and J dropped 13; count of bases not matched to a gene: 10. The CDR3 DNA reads TGTGCCAGCAGCGTTGGTCAGGGGGGATCCACCTTC. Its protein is CASSVGQGGSTF.

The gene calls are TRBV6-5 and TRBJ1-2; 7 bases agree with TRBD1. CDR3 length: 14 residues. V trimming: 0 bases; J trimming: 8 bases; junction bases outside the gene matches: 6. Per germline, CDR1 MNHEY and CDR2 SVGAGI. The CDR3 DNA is TGTGCCAGCAGTTACTCCGACAGGGCGTACGGCTACACCTTC. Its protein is CASSYSDRAYGYTF.

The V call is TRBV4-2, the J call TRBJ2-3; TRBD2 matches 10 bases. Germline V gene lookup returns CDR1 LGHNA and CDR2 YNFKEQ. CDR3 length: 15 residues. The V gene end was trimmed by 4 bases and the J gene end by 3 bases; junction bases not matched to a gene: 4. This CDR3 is CASSPPAGGTDTQYF. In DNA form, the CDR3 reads TGTGCCAGCAGCCCTCCAGCGGGGGGGACAGATACGCAGTATTTT.

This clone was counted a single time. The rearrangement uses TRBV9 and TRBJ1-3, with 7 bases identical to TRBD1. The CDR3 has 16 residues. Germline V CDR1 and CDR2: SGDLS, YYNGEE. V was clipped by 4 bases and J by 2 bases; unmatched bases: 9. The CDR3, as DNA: TGTGCCAGCAGCCCCAGGGACAGTCCCCCTGGAAACACCATATATTTT. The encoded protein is CASSPRDSPPGNTIYF.

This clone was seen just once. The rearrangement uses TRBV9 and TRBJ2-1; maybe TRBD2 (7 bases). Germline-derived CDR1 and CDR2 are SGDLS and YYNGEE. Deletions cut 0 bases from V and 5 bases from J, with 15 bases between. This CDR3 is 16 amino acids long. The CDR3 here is CASSVGRGGTNNEQFF. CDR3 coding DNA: TGTGCCAGCAGCGTAGGGAGGGGGGGCACCAACAATGAGCAGTTCTTC.

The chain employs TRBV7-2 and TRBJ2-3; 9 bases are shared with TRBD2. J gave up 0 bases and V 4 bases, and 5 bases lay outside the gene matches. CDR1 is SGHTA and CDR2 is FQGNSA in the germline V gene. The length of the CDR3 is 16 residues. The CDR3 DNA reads TGTGCCAGCAGCTCTCTAGCGGGGCCTAGCACAGATACGCAGTATTTT. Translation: CASSSLAGPSTDTQYF.

For the CDR3, the DNA is TGTGCCAGCAGTTACGGGGGGGCAGATACGCAGTATTTT. It yields the protein CASSYGGADTQYF. This chain uses TRBV27 with TRBJ2-3; 8 positions match TRBD2. The CDR3 covers 13 residues. Germline loops: CDR1 MNHEY, CDR2 SMNVEV (reference sequence). Trimming cost V 4 bases and J 4 bases; bases outside gene matches: 1.

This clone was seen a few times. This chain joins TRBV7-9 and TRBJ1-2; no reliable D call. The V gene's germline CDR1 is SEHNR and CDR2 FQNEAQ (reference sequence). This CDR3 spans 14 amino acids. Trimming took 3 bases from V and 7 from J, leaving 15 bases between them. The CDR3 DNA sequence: TGTGCCAGCAGCTTCCCCGGGGATGTCGTTGGCTACACCTTC. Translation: CASSFPGDVVGYTF.

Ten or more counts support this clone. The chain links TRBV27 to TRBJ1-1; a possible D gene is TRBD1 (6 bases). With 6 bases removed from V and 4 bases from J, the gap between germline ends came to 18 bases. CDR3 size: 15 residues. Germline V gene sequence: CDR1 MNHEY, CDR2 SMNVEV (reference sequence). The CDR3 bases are TGTGCCAGCAGCCCTTCGGACAGTTTTAGCACTGAAGCTTTCTTT. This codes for CASSPSDSFSTEAFF.

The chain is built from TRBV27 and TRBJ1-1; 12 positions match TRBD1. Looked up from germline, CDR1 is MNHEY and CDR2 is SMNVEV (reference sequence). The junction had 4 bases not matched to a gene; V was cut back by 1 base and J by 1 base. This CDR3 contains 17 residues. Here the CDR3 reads CASSLFGTGGGNTEAFF. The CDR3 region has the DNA TGTGCCAGCAGTTTATTTGGGACAGGGGGCGGGAACACTGAAGCTTTCTTT.

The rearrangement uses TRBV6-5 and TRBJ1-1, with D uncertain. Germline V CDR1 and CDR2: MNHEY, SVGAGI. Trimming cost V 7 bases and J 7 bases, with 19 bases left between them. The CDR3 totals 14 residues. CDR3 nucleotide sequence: TGTGCCAGCACCAAAACGCGGTCAGCCCGTGAAGCTTTCTTT. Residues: CASTKTRSAREAFF.

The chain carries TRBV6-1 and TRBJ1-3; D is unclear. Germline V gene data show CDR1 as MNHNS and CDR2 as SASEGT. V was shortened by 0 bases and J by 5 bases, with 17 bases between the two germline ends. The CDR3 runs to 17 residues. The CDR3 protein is CASSEAYWVGERNTIYF. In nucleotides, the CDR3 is TGTGCCAGCAGTGAAGCGTATTGGGTGGGAGAAAGAAACACCATATATTTT.

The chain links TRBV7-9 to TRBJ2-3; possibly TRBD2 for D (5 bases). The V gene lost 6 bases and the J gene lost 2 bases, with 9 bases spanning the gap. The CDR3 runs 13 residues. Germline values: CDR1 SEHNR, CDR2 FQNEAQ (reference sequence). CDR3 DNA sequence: TGTGCCAGCAGTTCTAGCCCCACAGATACGCAGTATTTT. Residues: CASSSSPTDTQYF.